Listed below are T cell receptor beta chains from one sample, sequenced in a study of OX40 agonist ivuxolimab in advanced cancers. Sequencing was performed with immunoSEQ multiplex PCR; in TCRdb, only in-frame clones are kept and a portion is missing. Of 50,000 to 60,000 clones in the sample, roughly nine tenths were seen once. The sample here was CD4+ or CD8+ T cells sorted from blood, taken in a trial of the OX40 agonist ivuxolimab. These receptors were collected from an adult with an advanced solid tumor such as melanoma, head and neck, liver or kidney cancer. Both conserved end residues are part of each CDR3. D genes are given only for firm matches. Size values are once, few and many counts, or a class for expanded clones, and some rows have none.

>TRBV30|TRBJ1-4|TRBD1|NA
TGTGCCCTACAACAGGGGGCTGGGGAAAAACTGTTTTTT
CALQQGAGEKLFF
>TRBV5-1|TRBJ1-1|NA|NA
TGCGCCAGCAGCCCCCAGGAGGTGCAGGGCTGGTTCTTT
CASSPQEVQGWFF
>TRBV5-6|TRBJ2-5|TRBD1|NA
TGTGCCAGCAGCTCCACCGACAGGGGAGAGACCCAGTACTTC
CASSSTDRGETQYF
>TRBV7-9|TRBJ1-5|TRBD1|NA
TGTGCCAGCAGCTTAGTACGGGCAGGGGGCTTTGGCAAACAGCCCCAGCATTTT
CASSLVRAGGFGKQPQHF
>TRBV6-5|TRBJ1-2|TRBD1|NA
TGTGCCAGCAGTTATCCCCCGACAGGGGACTATGGCTACACCTTC
CASSYPPTGDYGYTF
>TRBV10-1|TRBJ2-6|NA|once
TGCGCCAGTCAACCGGGACACACCTCTGGGGCCAACGTCCTGACTTTC
CASQPGHTSGANVLTF
>TRBV5-1|TRBJ2-1|NA|NA
TGCGCCAGCAGCTTGGTCAGGGCCTCCTACAATGAGCAGTTCTTC
CASSLVRASYNEQFF
>TRBV10-3|TRBJ1-5|TRBD1|NA
TGTGCCATCAGTGCAGGGACAGGTAATCAGCCCCAGCATTTT
CAISAGTGNQPQHF
>TRBV7-2|TRBJ1-5|NA|once
TGTGCCAGCAGTCAATATGGGGGAAGCAATCAGCCCCAGCATTTT
CASSQYGGSNQPQHF
>TRBV28|TRBJ1-5|NA|once
TGTGCCAGCAGTTTAACACAGACCCAGCATTTT
CASSLTQTQHF
>TRBV6-1|TRBJ1-5|NA|NA
TGTGCCAGCAGTGGACCATTTTATAGCAATCAGCCCCAGCATTTT
CASSGPFYSNQPQHF
>TRBV11-2|TRBJ2-7|NA|NA
TGTGCCAGCAGCCTAACGACGGGATCCTACGAGCAGTACTTC
CASSLTTGSYEQYF
>TRBV11-3|TRBJ2-2|NA|NA
TGTGCCAGCAGCTGGGATTCCAACACCGGGGAGCTGTTTTTT
CASSWDSNTGELFF
>TRBV7-2|TRBJ2-2|NA|NA
TGTGCCAGCAGCTTAGCGGGCGCTTCCGGGGAGCTGTTTTTT
CASSLAGASGELFF
>TRBV7-9|TRBJ1-6|NA|NA
TGTGCCAGCAGCTTTAATTCACCCCTCCACTTT
CASSFNSPLHF
>TRBV5-1|TRBJ2-7|TRBD1|NA
TGCGCCAGCAGCTTGGCCTGGACAGGGGAAGCCTACGAGCAGTACTTC
CASSLAWTGEAYEQYF
>TRBV6-1|TRBJ2-1|NA|NA
TGTGCCAGCAGGGGAAGCTTGGACCTATACAATGAGCAGTTCTTC
CASRGSLDLYNEQFF
>TRBV9|TRBJ2-5|NA|NA
TGTGCCAGCAGCGTAGGAGTAGGGGGATCGGAGACCCAGTACTTC
CASSVGVGGSETQYF